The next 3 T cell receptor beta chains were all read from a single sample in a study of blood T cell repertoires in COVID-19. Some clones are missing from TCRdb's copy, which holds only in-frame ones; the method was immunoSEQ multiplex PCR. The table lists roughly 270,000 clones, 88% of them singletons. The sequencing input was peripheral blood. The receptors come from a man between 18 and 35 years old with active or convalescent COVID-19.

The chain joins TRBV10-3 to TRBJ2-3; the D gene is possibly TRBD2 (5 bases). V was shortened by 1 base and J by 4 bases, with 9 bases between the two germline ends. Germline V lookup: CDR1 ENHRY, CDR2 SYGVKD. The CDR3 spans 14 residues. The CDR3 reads CAISEYLASDTQYF. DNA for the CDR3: TGTGCCATCAGTGAGTACCTAGCATCAGATACGCAGTATTTT.

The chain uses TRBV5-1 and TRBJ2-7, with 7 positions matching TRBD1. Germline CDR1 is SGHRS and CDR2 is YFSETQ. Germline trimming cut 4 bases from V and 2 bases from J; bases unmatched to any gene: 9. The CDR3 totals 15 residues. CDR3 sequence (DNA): TGCGCCAGCAGCGGACAGGACAGGCCAACCTACGAGCAGTACTTC. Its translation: CASSGQDRPTYEQYF.

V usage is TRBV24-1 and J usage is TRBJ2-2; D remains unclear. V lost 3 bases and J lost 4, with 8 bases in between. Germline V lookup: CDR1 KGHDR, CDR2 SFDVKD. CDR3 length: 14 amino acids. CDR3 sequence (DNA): TGTGCCACCAGTGATGCAGGATTCACCGGGGAGCTGTTTTTT. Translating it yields CATSDAGFTGELFF.